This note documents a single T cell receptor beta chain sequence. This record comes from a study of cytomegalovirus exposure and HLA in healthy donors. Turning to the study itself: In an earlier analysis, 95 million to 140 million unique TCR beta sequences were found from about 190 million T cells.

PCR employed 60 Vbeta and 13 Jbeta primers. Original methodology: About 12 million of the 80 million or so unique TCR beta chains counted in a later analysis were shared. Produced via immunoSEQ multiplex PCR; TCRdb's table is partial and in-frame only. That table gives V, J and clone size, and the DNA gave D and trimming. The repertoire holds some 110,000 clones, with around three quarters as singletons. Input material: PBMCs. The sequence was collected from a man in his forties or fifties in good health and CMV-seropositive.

The CDR3 loop is CASSTNVGSSYEQYF. Written as DNA, the CDR3 is TGTGCCAGCTCAACCAACGTGGGGAGCTCCTACGAGCAGTACTTC. The chain uses TRBV18 and TRBJ2-7, with a weak D call TRBD2 (5 bases). Germline V gives CDR1 KGHSH, CDR2 LQKENI. The length of the CDR3 is 15 residues. Trimming stripped 5 bases from V and 0 bases from J, with 14 bases between.